This is a list of T cell receptor beta chains from one sample in a study of glioma-infiltrating T cells. TCRdb re-called the multiplex PCR reads through MiXCR, storing one row per CDR3 protein. The data contain about 110,000 distinct CDR3 sequences, approximately 26% of them singletons. The sample was glioma tissue, nonneoplastic brain tissue, or PBMCs (not recorded which). The receptors come from a human donor with low-grade glioma or glioblastoma, undergoing nonglioma brain surgery, or in good health (not recorded which). CDR3s include the opening cysteine and the closing phenylalanine or tryptophan. The D gene is left open where the match is weak. For some rows the clone size is stated as once, few or many, or as a class when expanded; others skip it.

. TRBJ2-1 many TRBV6-1 CASSERVSSYNEQFF TGTGCCAGCAGTGAGCGGGTTAGCTCCTACAATGAGCAGTTCTTC
TRBD1 TRBJ1-2 many TRBV6-1 CASSRDRVDYTF TGTGCCAGCAGCCGAGACAGGGTAGACTACACCTTC
. TRBJ1-1 . TRBV5-1 CASSSKGTGGTEAFF TGCGCCAGCAGCTCTAAGGGCACCGGGGGGACTGAAGCTTTCTTT
. TRBJ2-2 many TRBV5-4 CASSSNRARTGELFF TGTGCCAGCAGCTCCAACAGGGCCAGGACCGGGGAGCTGTTTTTT
. TRBJ2-7 many TRBV28 CASSLRGPRRNEQYF TGTGCCAGCAGTTTGAGAGGGCCCAGGCGGAACGAGCAGTACTTC
TRBD1 TRBJ2-5 few TRBV5-1 CASLDRDRGNEETQYF TGCGCCAGCTTAGACCGGGACAGGGGGAACGAAGAGACCCAGTACTTC
. TRBJ2-5 many TRBV3-1 CASSNHDRETQYF TGTGCCAGCAGCAATCACGACAGAGAGACCCAGTACTTC
TRBD2 TRBJ2-3 many TRBV28 CASSPTTGLAGGSTQYF TGTGCCAGCAGCCCCACCACAGGACTAGCGGGAGGTTCTACGCAGTATTTT
TRBD1 TRBJ1-5 many TRBV2 CASSAWDRDQPQHF TGTGCCAGCAGTGCGTGGGACAGGGACCAGCCCCAGCATTTT
. TRBJ1-5 many TRBV10-3 CAIRADERNQPQHF TGTGCCATCAGGGCGGACGAGCGCAATCAGCCCCAGCATTTT
. TRBJ1-1 . TRBV27 CVSSLSDLLWAFF TGTGTTAGCAGTTTATCCGACTTGTTATGGGCTTTCTTT
. TRBJ2-7 many TRBV29-1 CSVEGSPYEQYF TGCAGCGTTGAAGGGTCCCCCTACGAGCAGTACTTC